The rows below give T cell receptor beta chains drawn from one sample of a study of blood T cell repertoires in COVID-19. Profiled with immunoSEQ multiplex PCR; TCRdb holds only in-frame clones, not every one. The repertoire holds some 130,000 clones, with around 88% as singletons. The material sequenced was peripheral blood. The receptors were gathered from a man aged 45-65 years with acute or convalescent COVID-19. CDR3s leave out the opening cysteine and the closing phenylalanine or tryptophan.

v_gene: TRBV7-9; j_gene: TRBJ2-3; CDR3aa: AVQKTTLRDTQY
v_gene: TRBV6-5; j_gene: TRBJ1-2; CDR3aa: ASSIQGIDYGYT
v_gene: TRBV18; j_gene: TRBJ1-2; CDR3aa: ASSPDKNYGYT
v_gene: TRBV5-1; j_gene: TRBJ1-1; CDR3aa: ASSPSRVLGEAF
v_gene: TRBV5-1; j_gene: TRBJ2-5; CDR3aa: ASSLRPTSGQETQY
v_gene: TRBV10-3; j_gene: TRBJ2-7; CDR3aa: AIRGTSGGLNTYEQY
v_gene: TRBV9; j_gene: TRBJ2-7; CDR3aa: ASSVSGGWSNEQY
v_gene: TRBV24-1; j_gene: TRBJ2-1; CDR3aa: ATSDPGLLGEF
v_gene: TRBV4-1; j_gene: TRBJ1-1; CDR3aa: ASSQGGMVNTEAF
v_gene: TRBV7-2; j_gene: TRBJ1-2; CDR3aa: ASSLEQGPYGYT
v_gene: TRBV3-1/TRBV3-2; j_gene: TRBJ2-5; CDR3aa: ASSQGWLAGGGETQY
v_gene: TRBV9; j_gene: TRBJ1-2; CDR3aa: ASSVATGSYGYT
v_gene: TRBV25-1; j_gene: TRBJ2-2; CDR3aa: ASSVLGTGRGGELF
v_gene: TRBV18; j_gene: TRBJ2-7; CDR3aa: ASSPAQGYEQY
v_gene: TRBV9; j_gene: TRBJ2-1; CDR3aa: ASSRLAGDNEQF
v_gene: TRBV30; j_gene: TRBJ1-2; CDR3aa: AWSPLRVGGYT